This T cell receptor (beta chain) was documented in a study of shared clonotypes between healthy human individuals (dated by TCRdb to the early 2020s). Broadly, across the study: A couple of women and a few men aged 18 to 49 years were included in the cohort. For each donor, three plates each were used for CD4 naive and CD4 memory, two plates were used for CD8 naive, and one plate was used for CD8 memory. The study deeply sequenced blood TCR repertoires of five healthy adults to estimate repertoire size and the extent of clonotype sharing between individuals. To increase sequencing depth and limit assay-specific biases, different laboratories used diverse techniques to prepare libraries and sequence TCR repertoires. Per donor, leukapheresis produced somewhere between about 0.8 and 9 billion PBMCs. Broad study findings and their caveats: Naive subsets generally had larger estimated clonotype richness than memory subsets did. Across a few donors, roughly 5% of naive CD4, more than 3% of naive CD8, about 2% of memory CD4, and roughly 0.41% of memory CD8 clonotypes were shared. Sampling was restricted to blood, and TCR repertoires in tissues likely differ from the TCR repertoires found in blood. Clonotypes shared by all four sorted-subset donors showed higher generation probabilities than non-shared clonotypes. Rarefaction of sorted-subset datasets indicated incomplete sequencing despite the large sequencing depth. The small number of donors limited the genetic and exposure-history diversity represented. Pairwise subsampling indicated that sequencing depth was expected to affect the degree of clonotype sharing among donors.

CD8 naive samples were obtained by positive selection for CCR7 among CD45RO-negative cells, yielding a CD45RA+CCR7+ population from which TemRA cells were excluded. The donors were healthy, HIV-negative adults with no recently reported acute infections or vaccinations. Only Caucasian adults living in Nashville, Tennessee, USA were represented among the donors. Blood was collected by leukapheresis, and PBMCs were isolated by Ficoll-Histopaque density gradient centrifugation and then cryopreserved in liquid nitrogen vapor phase. Purity and quantity of every magnetically sorted T cell population were checked by analytical flow cytometry. Genomic DNA was isolated from each sorted fraction and quantified by UV absorbance on a Nanodrop 2000c. V and J lose 0 bases and 3 bases, and a span of 9 bases separates them. From a lookup of the germline V gene, CDR1 and CDR2 are KGHSH and LQKENI. The CDR3 covers 16 residues, taking in both the cysteine and the phenylalanine. Only CDR3 DNA is held: 48 bases, read in frame from base 1.

A note on this clone: The antigen this receptor binds is unknown. No base quality values were provided; no much bigger clone lies one nucleotide off.

TCR CDR3 regions were amplified from genomic DNA by multiplex PCR using the deep immunoSEQ assay. For each cell subset, the extracted genomic DNA was distributed evenly across all wells of several immunoSEQ 96-well plates, and each plate served as one replicate. For sorted subsets, each replicate PCR was loaded with about 200 ng genomic DNA, equivalent to about 30,000 T cell genomes. Purified libraries were quantified with a Qubit 3.0 fluorometer, sized on a Bioanalyzer 2100, and re-quantified with the KAPA Library Quantification kit. Every immunoSEQ 96-well plate was sequenced on a separate single-read 150-cycle Illumina NextSeq 550 flow cell. The authors' pipeline ran thus. Because the immunoSEQ output held only junctional sequences and lacked quality scores, the filtering could not match the filtering applied to full-length reads. To assign V/J genes and CDR3, sequences were annotated against IMGT germline references using PyIR, a Python wrapper for IgBLAST v1.9. Reads with weak V/J assignments (E-value above 1e-6), missing CDR3, stop codons, out-of-frame junctions, or ambiguous translated residues were removed. V3J clonotypes were defined as sequences sharing the same inferred V gene, J gene, and CDR3 amino acid sequence. Percentage overlap between repertoires was calculated by dividing the number of shared unique clonotypes by the size of the smaller repertoire. Richness of each repertoire was evaluated using RTK rarefaction, the Chao1 estimator, and Recon v2.1 estimates of unobserved clonotypes. Generation probabilities were computed with OLGA for all TCRbeta clonotypes obtained by the gDNA method from several donors. TCRdb took this table from immuneACCESS and kept in-frame rearrangements with V and J called. Such tables lack part of the clones; where checked against another copy, unresolved V genes explain under half of the gap, and the rest is unexplained. Clone size and V and J calls were adopted from that table, with D and trimming inferred from the DNA. Present in this sample are more than 2 million clones, over 85% of which were seen just once. Around 1.7% of the sample is held by the ten biggest clonotypes.

The source is a young man in good health. Some clones in this sample may be carry-over from other donors' samples. Here the chain combines TRBV18 and TRBJ2-6, with the D gene too uncertain to name. The sequenced material came from naive CD8+ T cells from PBMCs. The cell subset or site label here, explained by the study, means: CD45RA+CCR7+. The base sequence is TGTGCCAGCTCACCACCTGGATTCTTTGGGGCCAACGTCCTGACTTTC. Its translation is CASSPPGFFGANVLTF. Reference TRBV18 and TRBJ2-6 genes cover what lies past the CDR3, so the full variable domain is NAGVMQNPRHLVRRRGQEARLRCSPMKGHSHVYWYRQLPEEGLKFMVYLQKENIIDESGMPKERFSAEFPKEGPSILRIQQVVRGDSAAYFCASSPPGFFGANVLTFGAGSRLTVL.